The 8 T cell receptor beta chains presented below share a single source sample, sequenced in a study of T-cell reconstitution after alpha-beta-depleted transplantation in children. Unique molecular identifiers were used to barcode this TCRbeta library. TCRdb recomputed calls from the PCR reads with MiXCR, one row per CDR3 protein. The sample has 150,000 to 250,000 distinct CDR3 sequences, 13% to 15% seen once. Sequencing was performed on PBMCs from the stem cell graft donor, taken from the stem cell graft. All receptors derive from a human donor who donated a stem cell graft to a child with acute lymphoblastic leukemia.

In its sample, this clonotype was seen many times. The chain carries TRBV5-1 and TRBJ2-7; 12 positions match TRBD1. Trimming at V came to 6 bases and at J to 5 bases, leaving 12 bases not matched to a gene. The CDR3 covers 16 residues. Germline V gene lookup returns CDR1 SGHRS and CDR2 YFSETQ. CDR3 protein: CASKEGQGAMWNEQYF. In DNA form, the CDR3 reads TGCGCCAGCAAGGAGGGACAGGGGGCCATGTGGAACGAGCAGTACTTC.

This clonotype was recorded a few times. V is TRBV29-1 and J is TRBJ2-4; TRBD2 might be the D (6 bases). The CDR3 loop spans 16 amino acids. The V end was cut by 5 bases, the J end by 5 bases, with 22 bases between. In germline, CDR1 is SQVTM, CDR2 ANQGSEA. CDR3 region: CSVSISGDRRENIQYF. The CDR3, as DNA: TGCAGCGTTTCAATTTCGGGGGATAGGCGAGAAAACATTCAGTACTTC.

There are many counts of this clonotype. This chain connects TRBV12-3 or TRBV12-4 to TRBJ2-1, with 7 bases lining up with TRBD1. J gave up 10 bases and V 5 bases, and 11 bases lay outside the gene matches. This CDR3 is 14 amino acids long. CDR3 nucleotide sequence: TGTGCCAGCAGTCCGACGGGGACAGCCAAGGAGCAGTTCTTC. Protein product: CASSPTGTAKEQFF.

The chain is built from TRBV10-2 and TRBJ2-1; 7 bases map to TRBD1. Germline V gene lookup returns CDR1 WSHSY and CDR2 SAAADI. With V trimmed by 3 bases and J by 9 bases, 8 bases remained unmatched. This CDR3 spans 14 amino acids. CDR3 DNA sequence: TGCGCCAGCAGTGACCGACAGGGAATCAGTGAGCAGTTCTTC. This translates into CASSDRQGISEQFF.

The chain has TRBV5-1 and TRBJ2-3; D possibly corresponds to TRBD2 (5 bases). Germline V gives CDR1 SGHRS, CDR2 YFSETQ. V shed 3 bases and J shed 0 bases, with 14 bases lying between them. The CDR3 has 16 amino acids. CDR3 region: CASSSGLRPSTDTQYF. Written as DNA, the CDR3 is TGCGCCAGCAGCTCGGGGTTGCGGCCTAGCACAGATACGCAGTATTTT.

Ten or more counts support this clonotype. The V call is TRBV4-2, the J call TRBJ1-4, with TRBD1 as a possible D gene (5 bases). The CDR3 consists of 16 residues. Trimming shortened V by 0 bases and J by 8 bases, and 16 bases separated the two germline ends. Per germline, CDR1 LGHNA and CDR2 YNFKEQ. This CDR3 reads CASSQEGGQGEEKLFF. The CDR3 DNA reads TGTGCCAGCAGCCAAGAGGGCGGACAAGGAGAGGAAAAACTGTTTTTT.

The rearrangement links TRBV4-2 to TRBJ2-4, with D possibly matching TRBD2 (5 bases). The CDR3 contains 19 residues. Germline-derived CDR1 and CDR2 are LGHNA and YNFKEQ. V shed 0 bases and J shed 0 bases, with 18 bases lying between them. DNA for the CDR3: TGTGCCAGCAGCCAAGATTTAAGCGGCCCCTGGCTAGCCAAAAACATTCAGTACTTC. Its protein is CASSQDLSGPWLAKNIQYF.

There are many counts of this clonotype. The chain recombines TRBV27 with TRBJ2-7; no clear D. V gave up 3 bases and J gave up 5 bases, with 17 bases separating them. The CDR3 length is 15 residues. Germline CDR1 reads MNHEY; CDR2 reads SMNVEV (reference sequence). The DNA for the CDR3 is TGTGCCAGCAGTTTTATGTCTCCCCTGGACCACGAGCAGTACTTC. Its translation: CASSFMSPLDHEQYF.